Included here is one TCR beta chain sequence, with context. What it binds is unknown. The data were obtained in a study of response to subunit inactivated influenza vaccine. Broader study findings: New T cells are recruited in small numbers by each seasonal influenza vaccination, according to the authors' suggestion.

The V segment lost 6 bases and the J segment 3 bases; nucleotides outside the gene matches: 7. The CDR3 contains 15 residues. Per germline, CDR1 MNHNS and CDR2 SASEGT. One entry per CDR3 protein, called by TCRdb with MiXCR from the RT-PCR reads. The repertoire holds roughly 670,000 distinct CDR3 sequences, with around 15% as singletons. The sample consisted of PBMCs from blood, taken around 14 days before vaccination. The receptor comes from a man in his fifties or sixties who received an inactivated influenza vaccine. The chain recombines TRBV6-1 with TRBJ2-2, with 7 bases matching TRBD2. Here the CDR3 reads CASRPGTIHTGELFF. The CDR3 bases are TGTGCCAGCAGACCCGGGACTATTCACACCGGGGAGCTGTTTTTT.